This T cell receptor (beta chain) was sequenced during a study of cytomegalovirus exposure and HLA in healthy donors (dated by TCRdb to about 2017). At the level of the whole study: According to an earlier analysis of 550 to 750 of the donors, about 179 million T cells yielded approximately 120 million unique TCR beta sequences and approximately 300 Gb of sequence data. Roughly 300 gigabases of sequencing data and approximately 91 million unique TCR sequences made up an early release that covered several hundred HLA-typed donors. Of the 300 to 500 genotyped donors, less than 90% were placed in the genetic ancestry cluster associated with self-reported Caucasian donors. The study aimed to test whether signatures of past pathogen exposure could be identified by cataloging public T cell receptors. The study used immunosequencing to profile the T cell repertoires of 666 subjects and linked those repertoires to cytomegalovirus serostatus. In addition to the first cohort of 650 to 750 subjects, a separate validation cohort of 120 different subjects was used. High-throughput TCR immunosequencing, statistical association of individual TCRs with disease status, and machine learning were combined to predict cytomegalovirus infection status. A later analysis re-examined previously published TCR beta repertoires from just over 650 donors and added high-resolution HLA genotyping to investigate patterns of TCR occurrence. The later analysis used no new phenotypic data to find candidate immune exposures, relying instead on TCR beta sequences and their occurrence across donors. An earlier analysis of roughly 600 of the donors used high-throughput TCR beta sequencing to judge whether each TCR beta V gene segment behaved as functional or pseudogenic. Alongside the repertoire data, information on donor age, sex, ethnicity and CMV serostatus was compiled. A later genetic analysis took genome-wide SNP genotypes for about three fifths of the 666 donors and used that subset as a discovery cohort. All discovery cohort repertoires had been generated using a single sequencing platform. Both class I and class II loci were covered by HLA typing, at four-digit resolution. The number of donors typed differed by locus, with 629-630 for A, B, C, DRB1 and DQB1, over 500 for DQA1, approximately 580 for DPA1, and about 450 for DPB1. Four to six DR-DQ haplotypes were handled as single units for association and clustering because linkage in the cohort was strong. Among around 400 genotyped donors of the cohort, an average of around 220,000 unique TCR beta nucleotide sequences was sequenced per donor, of which 15% to 20% were non-productive. The paper as a whole reports these results and caveats: A group of highly shared sequence variants was considered likely to be a technical artifact of the sequencing pipeline. Presence/absence analyses assumed roughly uniform sequencing depth across donors, an assumption that may not hold. HLA typing was unavailable for some donors at each locus, so association tests used only the typed subset. Correlated functional status among segregating V segments might reflect linkage disequilibrium, but an unknown experimental factor could not be ruled out. A further reported finding was that TCR beta sequences accurately predicted the HLA-A and HLA-B alleles for most subjects in the first cohort. Compared with equally common non-associated chains, HLA-associated TCR beta chains in a later analysis were more clonally expanded and had lower generation probabilities. For the cohort, immune exposure information was limited to CMV serostatus. The cohort was sequenced for TCR beta chains only, and without alpha or paired-chain data the features that could be detected were limited. The earlier analysis of 587 of the donors excluded some 15 rarely observed V segments, including chromosome 9 orphons, because counts were too low. A few of the identified cytomegalovirus-associated TCR beta chains were confirmed in vitro to be specific for cytomegalovirus antigens. Broadly in line with IMGT annotations, most TCR beta V segments showed up in productive rearrangements about 87% or about 30% of the time in an earlier analysis of a few hundred of the donors. It was suggested by the authors that the approach could potentially be generalized to other disease states and immunological phenotypes. Specific HLA alleles were associated with roughly 17,000 TCR beta sequences at a false discovery rate of 0.05 in a later analysis. Several of the top co-occurrence clusters appeared to be linked to parvovirus B19, influenza, CMV and Epstein-Barr virus, according to a later analysis. Across donors, most TCR sequences were observed very rarely, whereas some public TCRs were present in many individuals. In a later genetic analysis, a missense DCLRE1C variant was associated with V-gene and J-gene trimming of TCR beta chains, and the association was replicated in an independent cohort. According to a later analysis, most CMV-associated TCR beta chains appeared to be HLA-restricted, and the HLA associations seemed to be driven largely by CMV exposure. Strong co-occurrence of HLA alleles, especially DR and DQ, made assigning TCR associations to individual alleles difficult. The classifier was reported to diagnose cytomegalovirus status with high specificity and sensitivity in both the original and validation cohorts. A later genetic analysis reported fewer N-insertions in productive TCRs among donors in an Asian-associated ancestry cluster than the roughly 620-donor mean. According to a later analysis, TCR association rates differed among HLA loci, with DRB1 alleles showing the most associated TCRs and HLA-C alleles showing the fewest. The study listed 164 TCR beta chains as associated with cytomegalovirus. The 87-base-pair reads could not distinguish some IMGT-functional V segments, including TRBV6-2 and TRBV6-3, so those segments were excluded.

Cut back by 3 bases and 6 bases, the V and J ends lie 11 bases apart. CDR1 and CDR2 were assigned from the germline V gene (reference sequence) as GTSNPN and SVGIG. There are 12 amino acids in the CDR3, from cysteine to phenylalanine inclusive. Only the CDR3 DNA stays, 36 bases, in frame from base 1. A note on this clone: No antigen is known for it.

The protocol used for the library was the immunoSEQ multiplex PCR assay. For the multiplex PCR, a mixture combining 60 forward primers for TCR Vbeta segments and 13 reverse primers for TCR Jbeta segments was used. Amplification of the CDR3 region of rearranged TCR beta genes was performed with a multiplex PCR assay on genomic DNA. The amplified TCR beta libraries were sequenced on the Illumina HiSeq System as 87-base-pair reads. The paper's processing steps were these. A later analysis counted about 82 million unique TCR beta chains across the 600 to 850 repertoires, and 10 million to 12 million of these chains were shared by at least two donors. Raw reads were error-corrected and collapsed into unique sequences by a nearest-neighbor algorithm in which closely related sequences were merged to remove PCR and sequencing errors. V, D and J gene segments were assigned by aligning CDR3 sequences to IMGT reference sequences. For a sequence to be retained, at least a six-nucleotide match to both a V gene segment and a J gene segment was required. Rearrangements were called productive when the CDR3 lacked stop codons and stayed in frame with V and J; all others were non-productive. Following IMGT convention, CDR3 was defined as the stretch from the second conserved V-encoded cysteine up to the conserved J-encoded phenylalanine. Sequences without an unambiguous match to a single V gene segment were excluded from the earlier analysis of about 600 of the donors. An earlier analysis of 587 of the donors classified V segments as functional when productive rearrangements were above 56.7% and as segregating when the standard deviation between donors was above 5%. A statistical classification framework was built to diagnose cytomegalovirus status from the catalog of TCR beta chain sequences. In a later analysis, TCR nucleotide sequences were compared against IMGT/GENE-DB human TR gene sequences so that V and J genes could be assigned. A later analysis assigned CDR3 sequences and most-parsimonious VDJ recombination scenarios with the TCRdist pipeline. In a later analysis, each TCR beta chain was defined by its CDR3 amino acid sequence together with its V-gene family, and reads without a unique V-gene family were excluded. As a way to deal with suspected cross-contamination and a sequencing artifact, a later analysis dropped 450 to 600 nucleotide sequences that were highly shared and had low generation probability. In a later analysis, a clonal expansion index was calculated for each public chain from normalized within-repertoire ranks of inferred template counts. Generation probabilities in a later analysis came from a VDJ recombination model fitted to out-of-frame rearrangements, and those results were checked against IGoR. In a later analysis, hypergeometric tests were used to score TCR-TCR, TCR-HLA and TCR-CMV co-occurrence, with a repertoire-size bias correction applied to TCR pairs. To estimate false discovery rates, a later analysis permuted the HLA or CMV assignments 20 times. In a later analysis, co-occurring TCRs were grouped with DBSCAN, and TCRdist sequence similarity was added when clustering was performed within HLA-allele-positive subsets. For co-occurrence clustering, repertoires with fewer than 30,000 or more than 120,000 public chains were excluded, along with roughly 5 repertoires with anomalous nucleotide sharing. Here the immuneACCESS table is served through TCRdb, limited to in-frame sequences with V and J called. Missing clones are a known gap in these copies; in checked studies unresolved V genes cover under half, and the rest lacks a known reason. V and J calls and clone size follow that table, whereas D and trimming were derived from the DNA. For this sample, the table gives about 160,000 clones. In total, the top ten clones hold around 1.2% of the sample.

The cohort was made up of several hundred healthy bone marrow donors. At the time of sampling, every cohort member was nominally healthy, though immune exposures that went unrecorded were likely present. The donor tested CMV seronegative and was one of the 352 seronegative cohort members. Each donor provided a peripheral blood sample, and peripheral blood mononuclear cells were used for TCR beta sequencing. The Qiagen DNeasy Blood Extraction Kit was used to extract genomic DNA from the blood cell samples. The receptor comes from a woman in her fifties or sixties in good health and CMV-seronegative. What was sequenced was PBMCs. This receptor chain uses TRBV30 and TRBJ1-2, with the D segment identity uncertain. The DNA sequence is TGTGCCTGGAGAGCGGGGAGTGATGGCTACACCTTC. It codes for CAWRAGSDGYTF. The CDR3 plus the reference TRBV30 and TRBJ1-2 genes for the other parts give the full variable domain: SQTIHQWPATLVQPVGSPLSLECTVEGTSNPNLYWYRQAAGRGLQLLFYSVGIGQISSEVPQNLSASRPQDRQFILSSKKLLLSDSGFYLCAWRAGSDGYTFGSGTRLTVV.